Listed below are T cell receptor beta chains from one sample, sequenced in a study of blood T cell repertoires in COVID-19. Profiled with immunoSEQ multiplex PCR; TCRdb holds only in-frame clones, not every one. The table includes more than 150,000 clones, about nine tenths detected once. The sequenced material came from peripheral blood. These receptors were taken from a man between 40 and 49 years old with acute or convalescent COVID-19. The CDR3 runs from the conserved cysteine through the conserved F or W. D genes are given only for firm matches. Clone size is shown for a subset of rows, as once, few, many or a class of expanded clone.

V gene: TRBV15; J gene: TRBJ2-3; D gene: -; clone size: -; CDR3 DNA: TGTGCCACCAGCAGCCAGCACAGGGGCACAGATACGCAGTATTTT; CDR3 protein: CATSSQHRGTDTQYF
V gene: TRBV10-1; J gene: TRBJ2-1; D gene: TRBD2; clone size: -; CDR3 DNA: TGCGCCAGCAGTGACACGGGGGGGCGCAATGAGCAGTTCTTC; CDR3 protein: CASSDTGGRNEQFF
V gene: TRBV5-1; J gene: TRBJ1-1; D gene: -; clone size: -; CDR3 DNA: TGCGCCAGCAGCCCCGGCTTGAATTCGGGGTCCTTCAGCCTTATGAACACTGAAGCTTTCTTT; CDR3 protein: CASSPGLNSGSFSLMNTEAFF
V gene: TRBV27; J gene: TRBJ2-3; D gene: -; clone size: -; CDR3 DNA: TGTGCCAGCAGTTTAAACGGGTATAAAGATACGCAGTATTTT; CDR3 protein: CASSLNGYKDTQYF
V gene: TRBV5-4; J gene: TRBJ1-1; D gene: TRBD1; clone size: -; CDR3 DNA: TGTGCCAGCAGCGATCCGGGACAGGGAGGGACTGAAGCTTTCTTT; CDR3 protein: CASSDPGQGGTEAFF
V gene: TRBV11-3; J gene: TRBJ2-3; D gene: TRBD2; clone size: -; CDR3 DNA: TGTGCCAGCAGCTTAGACGGCGGGGGGGCGACAGATACGCAGTATTTT; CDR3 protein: CASSLDGGGATDTQYF
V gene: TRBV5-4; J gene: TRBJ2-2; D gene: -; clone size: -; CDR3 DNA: TGTGCCAGCAAGACGCAATGGACAGACGCGAACACCGGGGAGCTGTTTTTT; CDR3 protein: CASKTQWTDANTGELFF
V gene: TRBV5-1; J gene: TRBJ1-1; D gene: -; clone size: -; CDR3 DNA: TGCGCCAGCAGCCCCGGGGGGTCGTTCACTGAAGCTTTCTTT; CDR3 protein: CASSPGGSFTEAFF
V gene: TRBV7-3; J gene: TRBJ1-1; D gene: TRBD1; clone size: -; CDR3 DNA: TGTGCCAGCAGCTCACAGACAGGGGGAACCACTGAAGCTTTCTTT; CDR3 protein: CASSSQTGGTTEAFF
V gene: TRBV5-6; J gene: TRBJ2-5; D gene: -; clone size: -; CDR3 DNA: TGTGCCAGCACCTTCCAAAAAGAGACCCAGTACTTC; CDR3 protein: CASTFQKETQYF
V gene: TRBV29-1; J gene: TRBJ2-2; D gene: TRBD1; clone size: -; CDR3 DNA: TGCAGCGTTCGGGACAGGGCCTACGCGAACACCGGGGAGCTGTTTTTT; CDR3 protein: CSVRDRAYANTGELFF
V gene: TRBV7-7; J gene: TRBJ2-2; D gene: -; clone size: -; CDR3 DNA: TGTGCCAGCAGCTTAGATCCAGGAGGAACCGGGGAGCTGTTTTTT; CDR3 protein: CASSLDPGGTGELFF
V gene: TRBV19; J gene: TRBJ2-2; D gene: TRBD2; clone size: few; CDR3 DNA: TGTGCCAGTAGTATATGGCGGGGGGGGAACACCGGGGAGCTGTTTTTT; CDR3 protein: CASSIWRGGNTGELFF
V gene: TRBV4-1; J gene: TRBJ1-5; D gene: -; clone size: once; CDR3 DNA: TGCGCCAGCAGCCAAGATCGAGGGAGCAATCAGCCCCAGCATTTT; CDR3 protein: CASSQDRGSNQPQHF
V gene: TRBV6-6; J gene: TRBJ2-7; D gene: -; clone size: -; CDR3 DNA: TGTGCCAGCAGTCCCCTGGTGATGCCTGTGTCCTCCCGCAGCTCCTACGAGCAGTACTTC; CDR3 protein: CASSPLVMPVSSRSSYEQYF
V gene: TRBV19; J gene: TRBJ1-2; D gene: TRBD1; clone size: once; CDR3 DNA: TGTGCCAGTAGTATACGGGACAGGGGTAGCTATGGCTACACCTTC; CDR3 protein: CASSIRDRGSYGYTF
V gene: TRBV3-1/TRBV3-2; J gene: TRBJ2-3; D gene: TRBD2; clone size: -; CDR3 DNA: TGTGCCAGCAGCCAAGATCCCGGGGGGGGTGTGGGTACGCAGTATTTT; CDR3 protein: CASSQDPGGGVGTQYF
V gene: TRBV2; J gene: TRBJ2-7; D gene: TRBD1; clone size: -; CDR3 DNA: TGTGCCAGCATTTGGACAGGGGGCCTCTACGAGCAGTACTTC; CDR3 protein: CASIWTGGLYEQYF
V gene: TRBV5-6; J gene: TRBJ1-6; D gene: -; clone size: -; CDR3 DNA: TGTGCCAGCACCATCAGGGTCATGGGTTCACCCCTCCACTTT; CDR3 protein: CASTIRVMGSPLHF
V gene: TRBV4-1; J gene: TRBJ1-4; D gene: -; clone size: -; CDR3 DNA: TGCGCCAGCAGCCAAGGGACAGAGTCTCGAAAACTGTTTTTT; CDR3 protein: CASSQGTESRKLFF
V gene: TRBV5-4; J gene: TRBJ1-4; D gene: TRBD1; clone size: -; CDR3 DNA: TGTGCCAGCAGCTTACAGGGGGCGGGTGAAAAACTGTTTTTT; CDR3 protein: CASSLQGAGEKLFF
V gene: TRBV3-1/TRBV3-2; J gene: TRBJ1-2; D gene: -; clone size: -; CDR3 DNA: TGTGCCAGCAGCCAAGGTACAGGTGGCTACACCTTC; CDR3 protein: CASSQGTGGYTF
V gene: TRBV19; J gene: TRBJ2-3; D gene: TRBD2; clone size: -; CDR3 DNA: TGTGCCAGCCGCACCCTTGCGGGGGGGCATCAAGATACGCAGTATTTT; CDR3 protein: CASRTLAGGHQDTQYF
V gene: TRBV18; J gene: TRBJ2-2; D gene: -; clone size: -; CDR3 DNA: TGTGCCAGCTCTCCCAAGACAAGCGGCCTCACCGGGGAGCTGTTTTTT; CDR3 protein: CASSPKTSGLTGELFF
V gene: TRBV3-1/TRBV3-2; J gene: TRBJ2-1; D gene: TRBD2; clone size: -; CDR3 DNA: TGTGCCAGCAGCCTCCGACTAGCAGGCAATGAGCAGTTCTTC; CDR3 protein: CASSLRLAGNEQFF
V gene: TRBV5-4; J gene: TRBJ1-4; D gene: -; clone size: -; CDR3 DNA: TGTGCCAGCAGCCGGGCCCCAGGGGCTACTAATGAAAAACTGTTTTTT; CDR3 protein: CASSRAPGATNEKLFF
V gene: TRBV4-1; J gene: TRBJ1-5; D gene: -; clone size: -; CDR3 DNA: TGCGCCAGCAGCCAAGATAGTCCCCCGGGACAAAATCAGCCCCAGCATTTT; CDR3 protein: CASSQDSPPGQNQPQHF
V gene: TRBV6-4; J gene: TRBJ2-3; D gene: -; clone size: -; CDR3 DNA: TGTGCCAGCAGTGACTCTGGGGCAGGGATGGATACGCAGTATTTT; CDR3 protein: CASSDSGAGMDTQYF
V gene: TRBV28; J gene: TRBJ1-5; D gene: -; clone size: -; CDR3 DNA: TGTGCCAGCAGTTTCTCGGAGGATGGTCAGCCCCAGCATTTT; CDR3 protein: CASSFSEDGQPQHF
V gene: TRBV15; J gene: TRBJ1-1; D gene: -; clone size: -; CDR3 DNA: TGTGCCACCAGCAGAGATTTGGCCTCCACTGAAGCTTTCTTT; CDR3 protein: CATSRDLASTEAFF
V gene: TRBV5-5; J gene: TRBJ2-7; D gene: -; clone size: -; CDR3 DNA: TGTGCCAGCAGCCTACCGGGACTCCAGTACTTC; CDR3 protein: CASSLPGLQYF
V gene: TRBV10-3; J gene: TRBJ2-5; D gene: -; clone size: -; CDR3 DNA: TGTGCCATCAGTGGTTCGGGGGAGACCCAGTACTTC; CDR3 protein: CAISGSGETQYF
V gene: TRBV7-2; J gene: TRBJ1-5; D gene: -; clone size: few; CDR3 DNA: TGTGCCAGCAGCTCTATGTATAGCAATCAGCCCCAGCATTTT; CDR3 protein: CASSSMYSNQPQHF